The clone carrying this T cell receptor (beta chain) came up many times. This specimen comes from a study of neurological immune-mediated disorders. Unmatched junction bases numbered 5, after V lost 3 bases and J lost 2 bases. Germline V gene sequence: CDR1 SGHRS, CDR2 YFSETQ. The CDR3 runs 15 residues. MiXCR, run by TCRdb on the 5' RACE reads, gives a single entry per CDR3 protein. Altogether 14,000 or so distinct CDR3 sequences are present, roughly 13% being singletons, with the ten largest covering 41%. Sequencing input: CD8+ T cells from blood. The rearrangement joins TRBV5-1 to TRBJ1-2; TRBD1 matches at 9 bases. This TCR derives from a female donor with HTLV-1-associated myelopathy (HAM/TSP). CDR3 coding DNA: TGCGCCAGCAGCTCAACAGGGGGCTCGAACTATGGCTACACCTTC. It codes for CASSSTGGSNYGYTF.